This T cell receptor (beta chain) stems from a study of blood T cell repertoires in COVID-19 (dated by TCRdb to the early 2020s). Regarding the complete study: Samples from collaborators originated in the United States, Italy and Spain and spanned both the acute and convalescent phases of COVID-19. HLA class I and class II types, where available, came from metadata supplied by the sample provider rather than from assay-based typing. The samples were drawn from the first 160 participants of the ongoing ImmuneRACE study and from under 1,500 subjects provided by 6 global collaborators. The prospective study material was composed of cDNA or gDNA derived from T cells, B-cell-depleted T cells, or PBMCs. Subjects who had been exposed to COVID-19, were actively infected with it, or had recovered from it provided the deeply sampled blood TCRbeta repertoires that made up the dataset. Sample metadata almost always included a de-identified subject ID, COVID-19 status, age in years and sex. The repertoires were released in a freely available public database meant as a resource for research on the immune response to SARS-CoV-2. What the research found in general, with its limitations: How much clinical and demographic metadata was included differed by source and by participant, and the metadata was provided uncurated.

On this clone: The target of this receptor is not known. Per-nucleotide qualities are absent, and no much larger clonotype sits a single base away.

As encoded in the germline V gene (reference sequence), CDR1 is LNHDA while CDR2 is SQIVND. At the junction V is shortened by 1 base and J by 0 bases, with 7 bases in between. The CDR3 runs 15 amino acids, cysteine and phenylalanine included. The CDR3 DNA has 45 bases and is translated from base 1. TCRbeta CDR3 regions were amplified from genomic DNA by means of the immunoSEQ Assay, a bias-controlled multiplex PCR. As for the authors' bioinformatics: Within the assay, amplification of reference gene primers was used to estimate how many nucleated cells each sample contained. Sequence reads were collapsed and filtered to measure the absolute abundance of every unique TCRbeta CDR3 rearrangement. For each sample, productive Simpson clonality was calculated as the square root of Simpson's diversity index across productive rearrangements. TCRdb took this table from immuneACCESS and kept in-frame rearrangements with V and J called. Such tables lack part of the clones; where checked against another copy, unresolved V genes explain under half of the gap, and the rest is unexplained. That table supplies the V and J calls and clone size; D and trimming were determined from the DNA. For this sample there are some 180,000 clones; nearly 90% appear just once. Roughly 21% of the sample goes to the ten largest clones.

The collaborating institutions used their own protocols to collect whole blood in K2EDTA tubes. Collaborator samples were shipped for TCRbeta analysis as frozen whole blood, isolated PBMCs, or DNA extracted from either sample type. The chain employs TRBV19 and TRBJ2-1, with an unclear D gene assignment. This receptor was identified in a man aged 55 to 70 with active or convalescent COVID-19. Sequencing was performed on peripheral blood. The sequenced DNA is TGTGCCAGTAGTATAGTTTGGAGCTCCTACAATGAGCAGTTCTTC. It codes for CASSIVWSSYNEQFF.